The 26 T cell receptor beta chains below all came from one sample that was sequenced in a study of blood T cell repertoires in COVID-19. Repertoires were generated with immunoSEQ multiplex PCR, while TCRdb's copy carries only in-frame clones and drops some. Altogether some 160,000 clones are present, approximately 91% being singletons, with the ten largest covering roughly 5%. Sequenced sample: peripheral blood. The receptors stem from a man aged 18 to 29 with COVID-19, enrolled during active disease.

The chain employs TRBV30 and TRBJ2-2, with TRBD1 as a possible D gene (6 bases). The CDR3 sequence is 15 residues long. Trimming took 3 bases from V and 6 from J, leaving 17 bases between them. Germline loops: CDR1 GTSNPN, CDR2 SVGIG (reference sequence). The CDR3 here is CAWSKSISGAGELFF. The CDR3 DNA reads TGTGCCTGGAGCAAGTCAATATCAGGGGCCGGGGAGCTGTTTTTT.

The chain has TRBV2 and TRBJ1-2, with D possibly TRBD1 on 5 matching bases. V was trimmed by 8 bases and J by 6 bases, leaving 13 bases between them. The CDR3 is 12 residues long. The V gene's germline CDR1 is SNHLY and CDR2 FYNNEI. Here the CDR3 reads CASRKGSDGYTF. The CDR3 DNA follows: TGTGCCAGCCGGAAGGGGTCGGATGGCTACACCTTC.

The CDR3 DNA reads as TGTGCCAGCAGCTTGAACATGCCTCGAGAGGCTGAAGCTTTCTTT. This sequence encodes CASSLNMPREAEAFF. The chain joins TRBV7-8 to TRBJ1-1; D not certain. The germline V and J ends were trimmed by 3 bases and 6 bases, with 17 bases remaining between them. The CDR3 length is 15 residues. Germline loops: CDR1 SGHVS, CDR2 FQNEAQ.

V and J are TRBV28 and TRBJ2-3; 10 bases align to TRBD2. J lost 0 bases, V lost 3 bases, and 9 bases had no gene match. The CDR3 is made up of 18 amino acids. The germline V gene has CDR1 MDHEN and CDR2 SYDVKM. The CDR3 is CASSFNSGRPPSTDTQYF. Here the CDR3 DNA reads TGTGCCAGCAGTTTTAATAGCGGGAGGCCCCCTAGCACAGATACGCAGTATTTT. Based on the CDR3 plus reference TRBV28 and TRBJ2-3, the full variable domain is DVKVTQSSRYLVKRTGEKVFLECVQDMDHENMFWYRQDPGLGLRLIYFSYDVKMKEKGDIPEGYSVSREKKERFSLILESASTNQTSMYLCASSFNSGRPPSTDTQYFGPGTRLTVL.

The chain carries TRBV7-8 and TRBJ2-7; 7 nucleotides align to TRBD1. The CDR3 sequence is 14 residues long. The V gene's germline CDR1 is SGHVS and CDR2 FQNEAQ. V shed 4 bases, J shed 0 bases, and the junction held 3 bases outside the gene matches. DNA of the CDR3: TGTGCCAGCAGCTCCGGGACAGACTCCTACGAGCAGTACTTC. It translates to CASSSGTDSYEQYF.

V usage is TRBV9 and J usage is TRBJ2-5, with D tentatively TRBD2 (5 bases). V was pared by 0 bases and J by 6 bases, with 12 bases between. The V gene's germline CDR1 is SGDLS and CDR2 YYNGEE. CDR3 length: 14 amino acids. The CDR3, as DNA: TGTGCCAGCAGCGTAGATCCTTTAGCGAAGACCCAGTACTTC. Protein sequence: CASSVDPLAKTQYF.

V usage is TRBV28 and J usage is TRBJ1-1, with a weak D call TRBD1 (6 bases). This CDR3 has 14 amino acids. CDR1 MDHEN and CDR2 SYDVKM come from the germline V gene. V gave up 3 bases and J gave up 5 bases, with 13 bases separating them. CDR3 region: CASSFRAGETEAFF. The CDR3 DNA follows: TGTGCCAGCAGTTTTAGGGCAGGGGAGACTGAAGCTTTCTTT.

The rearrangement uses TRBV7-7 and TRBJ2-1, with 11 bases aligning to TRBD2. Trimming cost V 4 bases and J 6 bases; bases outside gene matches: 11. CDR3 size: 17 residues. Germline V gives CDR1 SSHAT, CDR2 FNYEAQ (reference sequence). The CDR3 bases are TGTGCCAGCAGCTCCTATGCCGGGACTAGCGGACCCAATGAGCAGTTCTTC. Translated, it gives CASSSYAGTSGPNEQFF.

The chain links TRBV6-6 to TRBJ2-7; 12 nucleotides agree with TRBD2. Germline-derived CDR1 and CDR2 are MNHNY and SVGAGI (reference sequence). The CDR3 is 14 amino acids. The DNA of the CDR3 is TGTGCCAGCAGTTACTCGATTTGGACTAGCGGGGTCTTGGTC. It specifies CASSYSIWTSGVLV.

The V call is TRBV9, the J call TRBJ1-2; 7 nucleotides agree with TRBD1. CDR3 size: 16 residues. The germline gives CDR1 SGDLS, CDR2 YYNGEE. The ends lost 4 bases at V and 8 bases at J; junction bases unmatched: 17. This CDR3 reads CASSNTFQTGVGGYTF. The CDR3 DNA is TGTGCCAGCAGCAATACCTTTCAAACAGGGGTAGGAGGCTACACCTTC.

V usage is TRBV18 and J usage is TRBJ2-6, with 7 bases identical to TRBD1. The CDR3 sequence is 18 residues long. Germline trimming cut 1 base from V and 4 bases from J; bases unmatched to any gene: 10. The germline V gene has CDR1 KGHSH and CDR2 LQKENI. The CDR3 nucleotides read TGTGCCAGCTCACCACAGGGGGCGGTATTGGCCGGGGCCAACGTCCTGACTTTC. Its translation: CASSPQGAVLAGANVLTF.

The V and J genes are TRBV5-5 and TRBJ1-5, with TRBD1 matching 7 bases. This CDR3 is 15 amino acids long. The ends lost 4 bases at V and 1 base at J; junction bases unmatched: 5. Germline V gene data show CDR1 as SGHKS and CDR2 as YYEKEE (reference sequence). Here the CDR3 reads CASSRQGDSNQPQHF. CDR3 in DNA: TGTGCCAGCAGCCGGCAGGGGGACAGCAATCAGCCCCAGCATTTT.

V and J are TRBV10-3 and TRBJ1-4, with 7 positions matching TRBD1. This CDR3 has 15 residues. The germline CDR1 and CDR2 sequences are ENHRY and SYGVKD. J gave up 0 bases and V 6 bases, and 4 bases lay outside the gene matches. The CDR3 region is CAIRRDRSTNEKLFF. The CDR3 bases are TGTGCCATCAGGAGGGACAGATCAACTAATGAAAAACTGTTTTTT.

The CDR3 nucleotides read TGTGCCAGCAGTTACACTGGATCGGGCACTGAAGCTTTCTTT. It specifies CASSYTGSGTEAFF. The J gene is TRBJ1-1, the V gene TRBV6-6; no clear D gene. CDR1 is MNHNY, CDR2 SVGAGI, per germline (reference sequence). This CDR3 is built from 14 residues. Between the trimmed V and J ends, which lost 2 bases and 4 bases, there was a span of 11 bases.

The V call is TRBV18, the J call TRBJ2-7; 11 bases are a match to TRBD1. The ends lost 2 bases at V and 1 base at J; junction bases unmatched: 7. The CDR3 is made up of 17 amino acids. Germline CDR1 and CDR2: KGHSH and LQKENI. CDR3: CASSPRGTGGRSYEQYF. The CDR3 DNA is TGTGCCAGCTCACCAAGGGGGACAGGGGGTAGGTCCTACGAGCAGTACTTC. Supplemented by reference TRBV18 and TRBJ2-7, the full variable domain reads NAGVMQNPRHLVRRRGQEARLRCSPMKGHSHVYWYRQLPEEGLKFMVYLQKENIIDESGMPKERFSAEFPKEGPSILRIQQVVRGDSAAYFCASSPRGTGGRSYEQYFGPGTRLTVT.

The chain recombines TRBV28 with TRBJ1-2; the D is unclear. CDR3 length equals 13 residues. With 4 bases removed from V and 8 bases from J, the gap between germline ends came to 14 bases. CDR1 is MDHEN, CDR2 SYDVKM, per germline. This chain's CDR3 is CASSSPGGVGYTF. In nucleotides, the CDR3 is TGTGCCAGCAGTTCCCCGGGCGGGGTCGGCTACACCTTC.

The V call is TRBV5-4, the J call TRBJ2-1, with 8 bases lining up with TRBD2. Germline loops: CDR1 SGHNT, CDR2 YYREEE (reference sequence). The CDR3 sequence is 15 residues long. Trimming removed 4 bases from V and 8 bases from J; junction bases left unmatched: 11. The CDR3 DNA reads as TGTGCCAGCAGCCAGCTTATGTCTAGCGGGTATGAGCAGTTCTTC. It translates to CASSQLMSSGYEQFF.

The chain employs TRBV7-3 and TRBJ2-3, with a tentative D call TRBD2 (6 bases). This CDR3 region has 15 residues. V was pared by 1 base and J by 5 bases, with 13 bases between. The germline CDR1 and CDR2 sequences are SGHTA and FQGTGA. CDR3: CASSLKAGPGDTQYF. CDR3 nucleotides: TGTGCCAGCAGCTTAAAGGCGGGGCCGGGAGATACGCAGTATTTT.

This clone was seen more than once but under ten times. CDR3 residues: CASTLGQTPREAFF. The CDR3 DNA is TGTGCCAGCACCCTGGGCCAGACACCTCGAGAAGCTTTCTTT. The chain recombines TRBV11-2 with TRBJ1-1; D not resolved. The CDR3 length is 14 residues. Germline assignment: CDR1 SGHAT and CDR2 FQNNGV. Trimming pared 7 bases from V and 8 bases from J, leaving 20 bases between.

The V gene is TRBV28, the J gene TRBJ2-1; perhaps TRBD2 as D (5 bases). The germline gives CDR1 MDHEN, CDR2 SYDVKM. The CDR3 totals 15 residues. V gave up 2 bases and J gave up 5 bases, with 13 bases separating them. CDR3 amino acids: CASSLDPSINNEQFF. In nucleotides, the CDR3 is TGTGCCAGCAGTTTAGATCCTAGCATAAACAATGAGCAGTTCTTC.

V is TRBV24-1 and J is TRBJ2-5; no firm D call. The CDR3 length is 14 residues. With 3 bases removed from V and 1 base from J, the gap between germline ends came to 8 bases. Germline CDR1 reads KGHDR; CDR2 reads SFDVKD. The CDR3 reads CATSDPTGQETQYF. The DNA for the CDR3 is TGTGCCACCAGTGATCCGACGGGCCAAGAGACCCAGTACTTC.

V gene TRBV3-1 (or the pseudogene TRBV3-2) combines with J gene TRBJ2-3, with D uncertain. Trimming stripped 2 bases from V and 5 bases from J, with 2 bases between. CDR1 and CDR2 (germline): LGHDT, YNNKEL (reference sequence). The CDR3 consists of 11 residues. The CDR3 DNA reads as TGTGCCAGCAGCCAACTAGATACGCAGTATTTT. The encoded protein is CASSQLDTQYF.

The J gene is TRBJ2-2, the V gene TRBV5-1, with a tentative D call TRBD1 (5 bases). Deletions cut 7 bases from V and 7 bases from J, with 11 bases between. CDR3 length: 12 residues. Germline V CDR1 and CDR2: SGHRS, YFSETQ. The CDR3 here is CASGPGNGELFF. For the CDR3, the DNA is TGCGCCAGCGGCCCAGGGAACGGGGAGCTGTTTTTT.

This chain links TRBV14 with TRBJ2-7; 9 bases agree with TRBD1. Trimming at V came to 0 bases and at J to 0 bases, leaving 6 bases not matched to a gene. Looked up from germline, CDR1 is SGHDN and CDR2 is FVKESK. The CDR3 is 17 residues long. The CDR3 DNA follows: TGTGCCAGCAGCCAAGAAGCTGGACAGGGGACCTCCTACGAGCAGTACTTC. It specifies CASSQEAGQGTSYEQYF.

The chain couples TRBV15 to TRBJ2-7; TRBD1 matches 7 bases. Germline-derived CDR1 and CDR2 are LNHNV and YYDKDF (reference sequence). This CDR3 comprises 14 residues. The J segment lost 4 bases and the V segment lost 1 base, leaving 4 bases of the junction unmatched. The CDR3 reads CATSRGQGSYEQYF. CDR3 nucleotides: TGTGCCACCAGCAGAGGACAGGGTAGTTACGAGCAGTACTTC.

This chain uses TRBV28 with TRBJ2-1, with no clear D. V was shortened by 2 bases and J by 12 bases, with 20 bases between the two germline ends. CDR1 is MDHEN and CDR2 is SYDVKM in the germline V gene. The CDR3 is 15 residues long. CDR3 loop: CASSLGYLMRSRQFF. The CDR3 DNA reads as TGTGCCAGCAGTTTAGGTTATTTAATGAGATCGAGGCAGTTCTTC. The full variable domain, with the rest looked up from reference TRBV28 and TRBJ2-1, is DVKVTQSSRYLVKRTGEKVFLECVQDMDHENMFWYRQDPGLGLRLIYFSYDVKMKEKGDIPEGYSVSREKKERFSLILESASTNQTSMYLCASSLGYLMRSRQFFGPGTRLTVL.